What follows are 28 T cell receptor beta chains derived from one specimen sequenced in a study of beta chain features in type 1 diabetes. Reverse transcribing all isolated RNA meant expressed TCRB transcripts were sequenced. The protocol was immunoSEQ multiplex PCR, while the TCRdb copy is restricted to in-frame clones and leaves out a portion. The table shows about 390,000 clones, with 9.5% to 10% occurring only once. Antigen specificity for these receptors is unknown. Study-level findings and limits: Significant though moderate, a shortening of TCRB CDR3s appeared in all four CD4+ subsets of Type 1 diabetes patients.

Source material: central memory CD4+ T cells from blood. The receptors were sampled from a man aged 30 to 45 with type 1 diabetes.

This clone was seen repeatedly, ten times or more. This rearrangement joins TRBV28 to TRBJ2-7; no definite D call. CDR3 size: 14 residues. The germline V and J ends were trimmed by 9 bases and 0 bases, with 15 bases remaining between them. Germline CDR1 and CDR2: MDHEN and SYDVKM. The CDR3 coding sequence is TGTGCCAGTAAGGCGGAGCTGGTCTCCTACGAGCAGTACTTC. Amino acid sequence: CASKAELVSYEQYF. The entire variable domain, with the rest obtained from reference TRBV28 and TRBJ2-7, is as follows: DVKVTQSSRYLVKRTGEKVFLECVQDMDHENMFWYRQDPGLGLRLIYFSYDVKMKEKGDIPEGYSVSREKKERFSLILESASTNQTSMYLCASKAELVSYEQYFGPGTRLTVT.

This clone appeared a single time. V is TRBV15 and J is TRBJ2-5; 10 positions match TRBD1. The V segment lost 2 bases and the J segment 3 bases; nucleotides outside the gene matches: 6. The CDR3 length is 16 residues. Germline V gene data show CDR1 as LNHNV and CDR2 as YYDKDF (reference sequence). CDR3 in amino acids: CATSRSTGTGEETQYF. The CDR3 nucleotides are TGTGCCACCAGCAGAAGTACCGGGACAGGGGAAGAGACCCAGTACTTC.

A few counts support this clone. The CDR3, as DNA: TGTGCCAGCGCCTACAAGACTAGCGGTAGCACAGATACGCAGTATTTT. It is translated as CASAYKTSGSTDTQYF. This rearrangement joins TRBV2 to TRBJ2-3; 9 nucleotides agree with TRBD2. The CDR3 loop spans 16 amino acids. Per the germline V gene, CDR1 is SNHLY and CDR2 is FYNNEI. The V segment lost 8 bases and the J segment 0 bases; nucleotides outside the gene matches: 9.

Note on this clone: One junction end disagrees with the germline gene, perhaps due to a read error. The CDR3 loop is CAMSGDEQYF. The CDR3 coding sequence is TGTGCCATGAGTGGTGACGAGCAGTACTTC. This chain connects TRBV10-3 to TRBJ2-7; D is unresolved. The CDR3 is made up of 10 amino acids. Germline CDR1 and CDR2: ENHRY and SYGVKD.

This clone was seen repeatedly, ten times or more. The gene calls are TRBV2 and TRBJ2-3, with D maybe TRBD2 (5 bases). Germline-derived CDR1 and CDR2 are SNHLY and FYNNEI. The CDR3 covers 17 residues. V was clipped by 6 bases and J by 3 bases, with 22 bases between them. DNA of the CDR3: TGTGCCAGCAGCCCTCATCGTGGAGTCGGGATTACAGATACGCAGTATTTT. It encodes CASSPHRGVGITDTQYF.

The chain uses TRBV5-1 and TRBJ1-1; D is unclear. The V gene's germline CDR1 is SGHRS and CDR2 YFSETQ. CDR3 length: 11 amino acids. Between the trimmed V and J ends, which lost 5 bases and 2 bases, there was a span of 4 bases. The DNA of the CDR3 is TGCGCCAGCAGGACAAACACTGAAGCTTTCTTT. Its translation: CASRTNTEAFF. Together with reference TRBV5-1 and TRBJ1-1, the CDR3 gives the full variable domain: KAGVTQTPRYLIKTRGQQVTLSCSPISGHRSVSWYQQTPGQGLQFLFEYFSETQRNKGNFPGRFSGRQFSNSRSEMNVSTLELGDSALYLCASRTNTEAFFGQGTRLTVV.

This clone has only one observation. CDR3 protein: CASSLGLAGFNEQFF. The DNA for the CDR3 is TGTGCCAGCAGCTTGGGACTAGCGGGATTCAATGAGCAGTTCTTC. The chain is built from TRBV5-4 and TRBJ2-1; 11 nucleotides agree with TRBD2. From germline, CDR1 is SGHNT and CDR2 YYREEE (reference sequence). This CDR3 contains 15 residues. With 0 bases clipped from V and 6 bases from J, the junction kept 2 bases outside the gene matches.

Sample share makes this clone medium-sized. The chain links TRBV27 to TRBJ1-4; the D is unclear. This CDR3 region has 13 residues. CDR1 MNHEY and CDR2 SMNVEV come from the germline V gene (reference sequence). The V gene lost 5 bases and the J gene lost 7 bases, with 11 bases spanning the gap. CDR3 nucleotides: TGTGCCAGCAGTAGAAGGCGGTTTGAAAAACTGTTTTTT. Translation: CASSRRRFEKLFF.

This clone was picked up a small number of times. The V and J genes are TRBV4-2 and TRBJ2-1; 8 bases line up with TRBD1. V lost 4 bases and J lost 5; bases outside the gene matches: 4. Germline V gives CDR1 LGHNA, CDR2 YNFKEQ. CDR3 length equals 14 residues. CDR3 bases: TGTGCCAGCAGCCCGGGACAGGCTCACAATGAGCAGTTCTTC. This encodes CASSPGQAHNEQFF.

This clone has a handful of counts. This rearrangement joins TRBV7-2 to TRBJ1-1, with TRBD1 as a possible D gene (6 bases). Germline V gene lookup returns CDR1 SGHTA and CDR2 FQGNSA. This CDR3 has 14 amino acids. Trimming cost V 5 bases and J 4 bases, with 14 bases left between them. The CDR3 coding sequence is TGTGCCAGCAGCATGGGACAAAGCTTCACTGAAGCTTTCTTT. Translated: CASSMGQSFTEAFF.

The chain employs TRBV7-3 and TRBJ2-7; no firm D call. Per the germline V gene, CDR1 is SGHTA and CDR2 is FQGTGA. CDR3 length: 13 residues. Deletions cut 1 base from V and 5 bases from J, with 9 bases between. CDR3 nucleotides: TGTGCCAGCAGCTTAAATCCCAGTGACGAGCAGTACTTC. Its translation is CASSLNPSDEQYF.

This clone turned up a few times. V gene TRBV5-5 combines with J gene TRBJ1-1; D may be TRBD1 (5 bases). The CDR3 totals 11 residues. Trimming cost V 2 bases and J 8 bases, with 7 bases left between them. Germline assignment: CDR1 SGHKS and CDR2 YYEKEE (reference sequence). CDR3 loop: CASSFTGEAFF. CDR3 nucleotide sequence: TGTGCCAGCAGCTTCACAGGAGAAGCTTTCTTT. The whole variable domain, remainder taken from reference TRBV5-5 and TRBJ1-1, is DAGVTQSPTHLIKTRGQQVTLRCSPISGHKSVSWYQQVLGQGPQFIFQYYEKEERGRGNFPDRFSARQFPNYSSELNVNALLLGDSALYLCASSFTGEAFFGQGTRLTVV.

The V call is TRBV1, the J call TRBJ1-2; the D call TRBD1 from the table was never checked on the DNA. TRBV1 counts as a pseudogene. The CDR3 is made up of 14 amino acids. The chain's CDR3 is CTSSQVNRLDGYTF. In nucleotides, the CDR3 is TGCACCAGCAGCCAAGTTAACAGATTAGATGGCTACACCTTC.

V usage is TRBV4-2 and J usage is TRBJ2-7; TRBD1 matches 8 bases. The length of the CDR3 is 16 residues. The germline CDR1 and CDR2 sequences are LGHNA and YNFKEQ. V gave up 0 bases and J gave up 3 bases; unmatched junction bases: 7. The CDR3 protein is CASSQDRGRRDYEQYF. The CDR3 DNA reads as TGTGCCAGCAGCCAAGACAGGGGGCGCCGAGACTACGAGCAGTACTTC.

The gene calls are TRBV28 and TRBJ2-1; no definite D call. The CDR3 has 14 residues. V was trimmed by 5 bases and J by 0 bases, leaving 8 bases between them. The germline V gene encodes CDR1 MDHEN and CDR2 SYDVKM. The CDR3 loop reads CASSKGGSYNEQFF. The CDR3 DNA follows: TGTGCCAGCAGTAAGGGCGGCTCCTACAATGAGCAGTTCTTC.

This chain uses TRBV5-1 with TRBJ1-1; no clear D gene. V lost 1 base and J 7 bases, leaving 14 bases between the germline ends. Germline V gene data show CDR1 as SGHRS and CDR2 as YFSETQ. The CDR3 extends over 14 amino acids. The DNA of the CDR3 is TGCGCCAGCAGCTTGTCTGTCGTTGCCCATGAAGCTTTCTTT. Translating gives CASSLSVVAHEAFF.

There are many counts of this clone. V gene TRBV7-9 combines with J gene TRBJ2-1; D remains ambiguous. Germline CDR1 SEHNR, CDR2 FQNEAQ (reference sequence). The CDR3 is 13 residues long. V dropped 1 base and J dropped 7 bases, with 8 bases sitting between them. CDR3 sequence: CASSLGQANEQFF. The CDR3 DNA follows: TGTGCCAGCAGCTTAGGTCAAGCAAATGAGCAGTTCTTC.

The rearrangement joins TRBV6-5 to TRBJ1-6, with D uncertain. Germline V gives CDR1 MNHEY, CDR2 SVGAGI. The CDR3 is made up of 13 amino acids. Trimming removed 6 bases at V and 6 bases at J, with 9 bases between. The CDR3 DNA reads TGTGCCAGCAGGGGGAATGTTAATTCACCCCTCCACTTT. It translates to CASRGNVNSPLHF.

This clone turned up a few times. This rearrangement joins TRBV7-3 to TRBJ2-2; possibly TRBD1 or TRBD2 for D (5 bases each). The CDR3 has 13 residues. Germline CDR1 is SGHTA and CDR2 is FQGTGA. The ends were cut back, 8 bases at V and 9 bases at J, with 16 bases in the middle. This chain's CDR3 is CASGREGRRELFF. As DNA, the CDR3 is TGTGCCAGCGGACGAGAGGGGCGGAGGGAGCTGTTTTTT.

This chain connects TRBV10-2 to TRBJ1-5; D perhaps matches TRBD1 (6 bases). The CDR3 loop spans 14 amino acids. Germline assignment: CDR1 WSHSY and CDR2 SAAADI. V was clipped by 2 bases and J by 6 bases, with 11 bases between them. CDR3 nucleotides: TGCGCCAGCAGTGAGATGGGACAACTTCAGCCCCAGCATTTT. This sequence encodes CASSEMGQLQPQHF.

This chain connects TRBV11-2 to TRBJ2-1, with D perhaps matching TRBD2 (6 bases). This CDR3 spans 14 amino acids. Germline V gene sequence: CDR1 SGHAT, CDR2 FQNNGV. Trimming removed 5 bases from V and 3 bases from J, with 11 bases in between. CDR3 nucleotides: TGTGCCAGCAGCCCGCGGGGCAGCTACAATGAGCAGTTCTTC. The encoded protein is CASSPRGSYNEQFF.

This clone has more than one count but fewer than ten. The rearrangement uses TRBV7-9 and TRBJ2-3; TRBD1 might be the D (6 bases). The CDR3 consists of 13 residues. The ends were cut back, 4 bases at V and 6 bases at J, with 11 bases in the middle. Germline V lookup: CDR1 SEHNR, CDR2 FQNEAQ (reference sequence). The CDR3 is CASSSGQWDTQYF. The CDR3 DNA sequence: TGTGCCAGCAGCTCTGGACAGTGGGATACGCAGTATTTT.

This CDR3 is CASRISGRNTDTQYF. In nucleotides, the CDR3 is TGTGCCAGCAGAATTAGCGGGAGGAACACAGATACGCAGTATTTT. V and J are TRBV27 and TRBJ2-3; 10 bases map to TRBD2. Germline CDR1 and CDR2: MNHEY and SMNVEV (reference sequence). V gave up 6 bases and J gave up 2 bases; unmatched junction bases: 5. This CDR3 has 15 amino acids.

This chain links TRBV7-9 with TRBJ2-1, with 7 bases aligning to TRBD1. CDR3 length: 11 amino acids. Trimming took 3 bases from V and 13 from J; bases not matched to a gene: 3. From germline, CDR1 is SEHNR and CDR2 FQNEAQ (reference sequence). The CDR3 nucleotides read TGTGCCAGCAGCTTTGACAGGGACCAGTTCTTC. It codes for CASSFDRDQFF.

This clone appeared a few times. The V and J genes are TRBV13 and TRBJ2-7, with unresolved D. The germline V and J ends were trimmed by 6 bases and 6 bases, with 18 bases remaining between them. Per germline, CDR1 PRHDT and CDR2 FYEKMQ (reference sequence). The CDR3 is 14 residues long. The CDR3 sequence is CASSDPPPRIEQYF. CDR3 nucleotide sequence: TGTGCCAGCAGTGACCCTCCCCCGAGGATCGAGCAGTACTTC.

This clone occurred many times. This chain uses TRBV19 with TRBJ1-1; perhaps TRBD1 as D (5 bases). Looked up from germline, CDR1 is LNHDA and CDR2 is SQIVND (reference sequence). The CDR3 extends over 14 amino acids. V lost 3 bases and J lost 7, with 15 bases in between. The CDR3 nucleotides are TGTGCCAGTAGTATTACGGGGGGAACAGGTGAAGCTTTCTTT. Amino acids: CASSITGGTGEAFF.

The chain carries TRBV7-9 and TRBJ2-6; the D gene is possibly TRBD2 (6 bases). The CDR3 sequence is 14 residues long. The V end was cut by 8 bases, the J end by 12 bases, with 20 bases between. Germline V gene sequence: CDR1 SEHNR, CDR2 FQNEAQ (reference sequence). The CDR3 nucleotides read TGTGCCAGCGGAGGTGGCCGGGGGATGAGCGTCCTGACTTTC. Amino acid sequence: CASGGGRGMSVLTF.

This clone was seen only a few times. Being one base from a much bigger clone, this may be a read error. CDR3 bases: TGTGCCAGCAGCCCAAACTACGAGCAGTACTTC. It yields the protein CASSPNYEQYF. The chain recombines TRBV7-8 with TRBJ2-7, with D uncertain. Per the germline V gene, CDR1 is SGHVS and CDR2 is FQNEAQ. CDR3 length: 11 amino acids. The germline V and J ends were trimmed by 5 bases and 3 bases, with 5 bases remaining between them.